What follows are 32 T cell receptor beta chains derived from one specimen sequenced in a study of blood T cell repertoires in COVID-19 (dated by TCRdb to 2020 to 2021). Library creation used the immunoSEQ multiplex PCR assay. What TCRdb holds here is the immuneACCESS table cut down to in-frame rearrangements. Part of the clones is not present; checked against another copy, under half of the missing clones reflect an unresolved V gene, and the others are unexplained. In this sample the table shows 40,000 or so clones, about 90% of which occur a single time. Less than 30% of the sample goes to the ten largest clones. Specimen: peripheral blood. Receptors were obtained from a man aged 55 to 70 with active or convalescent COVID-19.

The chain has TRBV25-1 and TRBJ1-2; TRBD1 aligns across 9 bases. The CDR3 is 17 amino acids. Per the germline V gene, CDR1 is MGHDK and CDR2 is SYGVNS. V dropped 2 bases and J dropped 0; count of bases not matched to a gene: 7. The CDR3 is CASSEVGQGSSNYGYTF. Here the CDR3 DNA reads TGTGCCAGCAGTGAAGTGGGACAGGGCTCTTCTAACTATGGCTACACCTTC.

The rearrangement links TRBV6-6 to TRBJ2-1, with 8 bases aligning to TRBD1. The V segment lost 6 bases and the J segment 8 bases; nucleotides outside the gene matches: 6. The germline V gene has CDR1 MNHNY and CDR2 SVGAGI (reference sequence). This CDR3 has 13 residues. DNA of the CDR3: TGTGCCAGCAGATTCGGGACAGGCGATGAGCAGTTCTTC. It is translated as CASRFGTGDEQFF.

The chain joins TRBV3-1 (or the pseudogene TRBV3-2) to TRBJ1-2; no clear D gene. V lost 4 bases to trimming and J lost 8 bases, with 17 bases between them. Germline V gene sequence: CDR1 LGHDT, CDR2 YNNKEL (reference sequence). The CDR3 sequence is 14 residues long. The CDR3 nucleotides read TGTGCCAGCAGCCCCGACGGAGGGTCGTTCGGCTACACCTTC. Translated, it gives CASSPDGGSFGYTF.

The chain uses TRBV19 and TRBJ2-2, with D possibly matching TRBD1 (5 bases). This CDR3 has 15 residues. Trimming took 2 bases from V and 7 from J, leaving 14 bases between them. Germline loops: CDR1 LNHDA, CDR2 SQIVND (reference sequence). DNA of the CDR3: TGTGCCAGTAGTATAAAGTTGACAGTCAGCGGGGAGCTGTTTTTT. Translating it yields CASSIKLTVSGELFF. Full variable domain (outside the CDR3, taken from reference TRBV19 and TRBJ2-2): DGGITQSPKYLFRKEGQNVTLSCEQNLNHDAMYWYRQDPGQGLRLIYYSQIVNDFQKGDIAEGYSVSREKKESFPLTVTSAQKNPTAFYLCASSIKLTVSGELFFGEGSRLTVL.

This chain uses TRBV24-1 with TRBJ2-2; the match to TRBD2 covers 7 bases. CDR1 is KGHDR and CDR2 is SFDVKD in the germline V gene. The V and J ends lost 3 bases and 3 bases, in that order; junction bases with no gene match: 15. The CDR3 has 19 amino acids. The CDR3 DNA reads TGTGCCACCAGTGATCCGGCGAGGAGGCGGGAGCGGGACACCGGGGAGCTGTTTTTT. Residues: CATSDPARRRERDTGELFF.

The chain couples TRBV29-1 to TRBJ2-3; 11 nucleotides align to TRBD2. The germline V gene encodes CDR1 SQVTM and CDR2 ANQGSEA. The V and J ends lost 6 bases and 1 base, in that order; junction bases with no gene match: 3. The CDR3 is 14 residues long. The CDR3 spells CSVEGLAGTDTQYF. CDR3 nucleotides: TGCAGCGTCGAGGGACTAGCGGGCACAGATACGCAGTATTTT.

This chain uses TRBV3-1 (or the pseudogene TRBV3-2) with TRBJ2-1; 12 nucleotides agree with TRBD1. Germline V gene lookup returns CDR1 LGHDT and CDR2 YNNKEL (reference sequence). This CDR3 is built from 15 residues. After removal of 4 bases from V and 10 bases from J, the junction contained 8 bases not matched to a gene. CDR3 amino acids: CASSPPGQGAREQFF. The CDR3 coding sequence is TGTGCCAGCAGCCCACCGGGACAGGGGGCTCGGGAGCAGTTCTTC.

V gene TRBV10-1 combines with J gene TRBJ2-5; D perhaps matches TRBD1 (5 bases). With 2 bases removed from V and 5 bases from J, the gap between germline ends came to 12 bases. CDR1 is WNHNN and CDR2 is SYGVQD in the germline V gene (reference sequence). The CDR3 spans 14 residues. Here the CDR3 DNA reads TGCGCCAGCAGTGAGAGAAGGGGATGGGAGACCCAGTACTTC. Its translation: CASSERRGWETQYF.

The DNA of the CDR3 is TGTGCCAGCCGGGACAATCAGCCCCAGCATTTT. Protein: CASRDNQPQHF. The rearrangement links TRBV28 to TRBJ1-5, with no clear D. Germline loops: CDR1 MDHEN, CDR2 SYDVKM. Trimming cost V 8 bases and J 3 bases, with 5 bases left between them. The CDR3 runs 11 residues.

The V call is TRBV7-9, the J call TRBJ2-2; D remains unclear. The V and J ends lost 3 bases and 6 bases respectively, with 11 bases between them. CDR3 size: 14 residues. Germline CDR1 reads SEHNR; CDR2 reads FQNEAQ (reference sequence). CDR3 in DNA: TGTGCCAGCAGCTTGGGCCTGCTTCCCGGGGAGCTGTTTTTT. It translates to CASSLGLLPGELFF.

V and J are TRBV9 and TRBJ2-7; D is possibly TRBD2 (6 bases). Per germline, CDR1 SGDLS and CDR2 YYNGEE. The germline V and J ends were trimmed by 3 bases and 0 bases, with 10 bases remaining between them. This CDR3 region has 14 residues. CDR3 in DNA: TGTGCCAGCAGCGGCCGGGACTCCTCCTACGAGCAGTACTTC. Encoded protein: CASSGRDSSYEQYF.

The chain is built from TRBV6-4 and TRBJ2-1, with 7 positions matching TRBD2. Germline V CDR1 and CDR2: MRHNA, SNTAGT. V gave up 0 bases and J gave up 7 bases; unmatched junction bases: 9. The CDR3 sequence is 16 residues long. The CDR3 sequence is CASSDSTGGSVNEQFF. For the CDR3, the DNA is TGTGCCAGCAGTGACTCAACAGGCGGGAGCGTAAATGAGCAGTTCTTC.

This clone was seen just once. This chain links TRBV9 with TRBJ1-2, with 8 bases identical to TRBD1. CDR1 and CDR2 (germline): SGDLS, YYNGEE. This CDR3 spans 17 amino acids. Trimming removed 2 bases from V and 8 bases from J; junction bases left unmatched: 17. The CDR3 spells CASSVLSGQGGSYGYTF. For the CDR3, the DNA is TGTGCCAGCAGCGTCTTATCCGGACAGGGAGGATCCTACGGCTACACCTTC.

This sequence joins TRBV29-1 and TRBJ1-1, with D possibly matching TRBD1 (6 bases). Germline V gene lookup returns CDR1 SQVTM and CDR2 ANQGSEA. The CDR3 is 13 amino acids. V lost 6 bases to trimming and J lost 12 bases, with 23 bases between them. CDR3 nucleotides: TGCAGCGTCGACCTGACAGGAGGTTGGTACACTTTCTTT. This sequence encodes CSVDLTGGWYTFF.

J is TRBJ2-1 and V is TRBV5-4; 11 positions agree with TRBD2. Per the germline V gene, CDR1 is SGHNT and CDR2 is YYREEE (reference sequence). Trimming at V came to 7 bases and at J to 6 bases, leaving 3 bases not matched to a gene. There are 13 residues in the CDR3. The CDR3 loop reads CASGLAGGNEQFF. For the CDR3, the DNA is TGTGCCAGCGGGCTAGCGGGAGGCAATGAGCAGTTCTTC.

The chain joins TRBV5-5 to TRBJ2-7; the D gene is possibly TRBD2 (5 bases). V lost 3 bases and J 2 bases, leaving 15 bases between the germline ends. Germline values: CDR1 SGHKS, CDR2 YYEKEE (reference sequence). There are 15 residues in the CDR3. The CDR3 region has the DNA TGTGCCAGCAGCTCACAACCGGGATCAACCTACGAGCAGTACTTC. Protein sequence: CASSSQPGSTYEQYF.

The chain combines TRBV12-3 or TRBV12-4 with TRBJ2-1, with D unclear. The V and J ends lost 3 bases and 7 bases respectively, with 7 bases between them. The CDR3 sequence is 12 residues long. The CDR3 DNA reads TGTGCCAGCAGTTTTTGGGCAAATGAGCAGTTCTTC. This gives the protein CASSFWANEQFF.

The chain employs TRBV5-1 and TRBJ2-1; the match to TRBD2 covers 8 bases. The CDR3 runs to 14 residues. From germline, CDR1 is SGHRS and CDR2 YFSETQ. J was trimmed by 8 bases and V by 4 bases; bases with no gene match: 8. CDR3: CASSTMTSDYEQFF. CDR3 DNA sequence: TGCGCCAGCAGCACCATGACTAGCGACTATGAGCAGTTCTTC.

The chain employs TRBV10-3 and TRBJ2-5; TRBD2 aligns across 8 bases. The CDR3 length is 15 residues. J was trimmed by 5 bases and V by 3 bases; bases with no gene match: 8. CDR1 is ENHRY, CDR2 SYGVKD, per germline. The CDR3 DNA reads TGTGCCATCAGTGATGGTCCCGGGAGGGAGGAGACCCAGTACTTC. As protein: CAISDGPGREETQYF.

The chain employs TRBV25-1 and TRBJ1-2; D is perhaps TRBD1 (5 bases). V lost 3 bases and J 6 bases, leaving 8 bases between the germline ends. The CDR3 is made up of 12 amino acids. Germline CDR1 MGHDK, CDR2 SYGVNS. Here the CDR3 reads CASSEGHHGYTF. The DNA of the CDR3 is TGTGCCAGCAGTGAGGGGCACCATGGCTACACCTTC.

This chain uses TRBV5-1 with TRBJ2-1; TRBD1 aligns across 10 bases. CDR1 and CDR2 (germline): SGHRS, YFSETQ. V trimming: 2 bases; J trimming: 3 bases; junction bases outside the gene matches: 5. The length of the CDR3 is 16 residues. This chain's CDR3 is CASSLGDRGHYNEQFF. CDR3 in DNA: TGCGCCAGCAGCTTAGGGGACAGGGGTCACTACAATGAGCAGTTCTTC. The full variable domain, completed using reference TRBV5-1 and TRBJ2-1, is KAGVTQTPRYLIKTRGQQVTLSCSPISGHRSVSWYQQTPGQGLQFLFEYFSETQRNKGNFPGRFSGRQFSNSRSEMNVSTLELGDSALYLCASSLGDRGHYNEQFFGPGTRLTVL.

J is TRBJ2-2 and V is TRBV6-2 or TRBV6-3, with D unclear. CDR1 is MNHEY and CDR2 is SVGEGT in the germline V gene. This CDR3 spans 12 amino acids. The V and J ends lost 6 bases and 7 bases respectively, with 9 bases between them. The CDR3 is CASSRRVGELFF. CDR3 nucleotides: TGTGCCAGCAGCCGACGGGTCGGGGAGCTGTTTTTT.

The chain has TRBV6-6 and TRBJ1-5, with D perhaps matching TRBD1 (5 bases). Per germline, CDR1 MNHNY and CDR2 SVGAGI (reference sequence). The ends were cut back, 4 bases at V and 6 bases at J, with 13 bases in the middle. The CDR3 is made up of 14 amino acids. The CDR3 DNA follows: TGTGCCAGCAGTTTATCGGGGGAGGGTCAGCCCCAGCATTTT. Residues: CASSLSGEGQPQHF.

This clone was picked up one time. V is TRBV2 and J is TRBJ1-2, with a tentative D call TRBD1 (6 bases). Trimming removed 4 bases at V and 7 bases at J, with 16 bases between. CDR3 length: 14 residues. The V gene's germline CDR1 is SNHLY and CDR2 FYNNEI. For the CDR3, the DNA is TGTGCCAGCAGTGGTCAGGGGCCGTCGGTTGGCTACACCTTC. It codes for CASSGQGPSVGYTF.

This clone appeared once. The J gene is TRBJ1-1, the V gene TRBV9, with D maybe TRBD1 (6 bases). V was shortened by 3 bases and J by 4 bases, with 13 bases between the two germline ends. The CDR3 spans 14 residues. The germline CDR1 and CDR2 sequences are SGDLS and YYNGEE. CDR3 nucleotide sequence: TGTGCCAGCAGCGCCCAGGCGGGGGCCACTGAAGCTTTCTTT. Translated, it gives CASSAQAGATEAFF.

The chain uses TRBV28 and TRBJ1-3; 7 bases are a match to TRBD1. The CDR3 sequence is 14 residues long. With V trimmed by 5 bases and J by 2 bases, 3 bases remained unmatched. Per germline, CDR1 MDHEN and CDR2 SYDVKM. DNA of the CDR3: TGTGCCAGCAGTATGCAGGGGGCTGGAAACACCATATATTTT. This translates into CASSMQGAGNTIYF.

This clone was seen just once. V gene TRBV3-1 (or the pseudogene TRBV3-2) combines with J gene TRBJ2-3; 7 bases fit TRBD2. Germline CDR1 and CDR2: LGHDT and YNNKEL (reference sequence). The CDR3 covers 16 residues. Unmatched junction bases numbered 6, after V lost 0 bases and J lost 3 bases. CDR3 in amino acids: CASSQDRPGGTDTQYF. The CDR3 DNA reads TGTGCCAGCAGCCAAGATCGGCCGGGAGGTACAGATACGCAGTATTTT.

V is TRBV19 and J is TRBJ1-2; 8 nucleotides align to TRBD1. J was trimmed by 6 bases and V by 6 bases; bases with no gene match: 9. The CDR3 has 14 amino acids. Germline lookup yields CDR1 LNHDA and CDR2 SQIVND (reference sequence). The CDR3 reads CASSPRGQGNGYTF. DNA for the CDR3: TGTGCCAGTAGCCCCCGCGGACAGGGTAATGGCTACACCTTC.

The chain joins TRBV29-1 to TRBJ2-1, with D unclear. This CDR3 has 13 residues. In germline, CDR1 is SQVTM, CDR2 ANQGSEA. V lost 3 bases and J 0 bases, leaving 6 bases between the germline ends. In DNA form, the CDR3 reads TGCAGCGTTGATAAGAGCTCCTACAATGAGCAGTTCTTC. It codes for CSVDKSSYNEQFF.

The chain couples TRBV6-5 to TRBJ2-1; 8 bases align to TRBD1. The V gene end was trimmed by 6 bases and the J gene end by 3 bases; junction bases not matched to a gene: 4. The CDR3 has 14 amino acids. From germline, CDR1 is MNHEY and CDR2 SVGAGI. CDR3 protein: CASSRDRRYNEQFF. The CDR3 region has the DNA TGTGCCAGCAGCCGGGACAGGCGCTACAATGAGCAGTTCTTC.

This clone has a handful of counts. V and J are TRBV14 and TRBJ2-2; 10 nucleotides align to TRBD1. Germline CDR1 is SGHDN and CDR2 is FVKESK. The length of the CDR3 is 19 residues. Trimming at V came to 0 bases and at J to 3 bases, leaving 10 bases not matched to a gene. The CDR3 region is CASSQEVFGGTGDTGELFF. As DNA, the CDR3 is TGTGCCAGCAGCCAAGAAGTTTTTGGTGGGACAGGGGACACCGGGGAGCTGTTTTTT.

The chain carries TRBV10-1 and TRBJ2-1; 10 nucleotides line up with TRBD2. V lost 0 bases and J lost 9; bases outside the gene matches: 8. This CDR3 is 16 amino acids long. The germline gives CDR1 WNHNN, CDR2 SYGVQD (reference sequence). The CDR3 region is CASSESLAGGRAEQFF. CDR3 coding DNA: TGCGCCAGCAGTGAGTCCTTAGCGGGAGGTCGAGCTGAGCAGTTCTTC.